The rows below give T cell receptor beta chains drawn from one sample of a study of T-cell reconstitution after alpha-beta-depleted transplantation in children. TCRdb fed the PCR reads into MiXCR, producing one record per CDR3 protein. In the table there are 600,000 to 700,000 distinct CDR3 sequences, 16% of which are singletons. The sequences come from PBMCs from the stem cell graft donor, collected from the stem cell graft. The receptors were gathered from a human donor who donated a stem cell graft to a child with acute myeloid leukemia. Both conserved end residues are part of each CDR3. Each record gives: J gene, V gene, CDR3 protein.

TRBJ2-7 TRBV7-2 CASSSYRDEQYF
TRBJ2-1 TRBV5-6 CASSLRTSGGDEQFF
TRBJ2-3 TRBV25-1 CASSEVGAGVTDTQYF
TRBJ2-5 TRBV4-1 CASSQGGEETQYF
TRBJ1-6 TRBV28 CASRMDFSPLHF
TRBJ1-3 TRBV3-1 CASSQDLSGNTIYF
TRBJ2-1 TRBV24-1 CATSDLRGSGEQFF
TRBJ2-7 TRBV20-1 CSARDRQGEVEQYF
TRBJ1-5 TRBV12-3/TRBV12-4 CASSLSGNTNQPQHF
TRBJ2-7 TRBV12-3/TRBV12-4 CASSLDRDPTEQYF
TRBJ1-2 TRBV7-2 CASSNGGGYGYTF
TRBJ1-4 TRBV18 CASSPDSSTNEKLFF
TRBJ1-2 TRBV20-1 CWARRGGATAPRWNYGYTF
TRBJ2-3 TRBV7-6 CASSLATAVGTDTQYF
TRBJ2-5 TRBV6-5 CASSYTARQETQYF
TRBJ1-3 TRBV6-5 CASSYGGGGNTIYF
TRBJ2-5 TRBV20-1 CSATSGGPQQETQYF
TRBJ2-1 TRBV7-2 CASSLEGGSRYNEQFF
TRBJ1-6 TRBV20-1 CSARDQGAGNSPLHF
TRBJ1-6 TRBV20-1 CSASVGGRSYNSPLHF
TRBJ2-5 TRBV7-2 CASSLVGLPQETQYF
TRBJ2-2 TRBV5-1 CASSLLSQGPGELFF
TRBJ1-2 TRBV12-3/TRBV12-4 CASSSPKGTGLNYGYTF
TRBJ2-1 TRBV20-1 CSAAVVAGGRNEQFF
TRBJ1-1 TRBV5-1 CASSFASMNTEAFF
TRBJ2-5 TRBV7-9 CASSPLAGDQETQYF
TRBJ2-5 TRBV7-2 CASSLARNSRAQYF
TRBJ2-4 TRBV15 CATSRDRAGAKNIQYF
TRBJ2-4 TRBV12-3/TRBV12-4 CASSSGSKNIQYF
TRBJ2-1 TRBV2 CASSDGVQFF
TRBJ1-2 TRBV6-2/TRBV6-3 CASSLSHDNYGYTF
TRBJ2-2 TRBV21-1 CASSTGTATGELFF
TRBJ2-5 TRBV25-1 CASSEFFHNRAGLETQYF
TRBJ2-1 TRBV5-1 CASSLGLAETYNEQFF
TRBJ1-1 TRBV20-1 CSARDPSGYTEAFF
TRBJ2-3 TRBV7-8 CASSFSQGDTQYF
TRBJ1-5 TRBV20-1 CSARDTQLSQPQHF
TRBJ2-1 TRBV6-2/TRBV6-3 CASSHSKRGGEQFF
TRBJ2-1 TRBV29-1 CSVAPGFTFSPRGSSYNEQFF
TRBJ2-2 TRBV6-1 CASGRGQATGELFF
TRBJ2-7 TRBV15 CATSRGTFNEQYF
TRBJ1-4 TRBV24-1 CATSDFSGQGEKLFF
TRBJ2-1 TRBV5-6 CASSPWTSLEQFF
TRBJ2-2 TRBV7-3 CASSLTHPRDTGELFF
TRBJ2-3 TRBV24-1 CATSVRDNTDTQYF
TRBJ1-1 TRBV20-1 CSGPTGVVNTEAFF